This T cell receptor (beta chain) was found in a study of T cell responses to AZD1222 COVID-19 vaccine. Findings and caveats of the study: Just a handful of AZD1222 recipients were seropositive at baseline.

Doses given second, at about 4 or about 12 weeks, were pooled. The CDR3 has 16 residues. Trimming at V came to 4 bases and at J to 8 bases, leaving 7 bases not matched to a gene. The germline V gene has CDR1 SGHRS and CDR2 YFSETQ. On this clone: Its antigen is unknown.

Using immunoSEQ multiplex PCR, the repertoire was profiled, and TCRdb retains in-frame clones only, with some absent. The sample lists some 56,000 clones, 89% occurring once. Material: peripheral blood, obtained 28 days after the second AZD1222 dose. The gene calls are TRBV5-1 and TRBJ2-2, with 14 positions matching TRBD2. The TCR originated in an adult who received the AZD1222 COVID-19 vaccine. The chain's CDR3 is CASSHGLAGGRGELFF. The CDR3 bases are TGCGCCAGCAGCCACGGACTAGCGGGGGGACGAGGGGAGCTGTTTTTT.